The 3 T cell receptor beta chains reported below all come from one sample, sequenced in a study of shared clonotypes between healthy human individuals. CD8 cells classed as naive were CD45RO-negative and positively selected for CCR7, excluding terminally differentiated effector memory CD45RA+ cells. Some clones are missing from TCRdb's copy, which holds only in-frame ones; the method was immunoSEQ multiplex PCR. The table has 1.5 million to 2.5 million clones, over 85% seen once; the top ten hold around 1%. The source material was naive CD8+ T cells sorted from blood. These receptors all come from a man in his late teens or twenties in good health.

This chain joins TRBV5-6 and TRBJ1-2; 7 bases fit TRBD1. CDR3 length equals 15 residues. Germline-derived CDR1 and CDR2 are SGHDT and YYEEEE. After removal of 5 bases from V and 0 bases from J, the junction contained 7 bases not matched to a gene. This chain's CDR3 is CASRMGQLANYGYTF. CDR3 sequence (DNA): TGTGCCAGCAGGATGGGACAGCTAGCTAACTATGGCTACACCTTC.

As regards this clone: At one boundary the junction diverges from the germline segment, which might be a read error. The CDR3 sequence is CASSASGQGAYNEQFF. In DNA form, the CDR3 reads TGTGCTAGCAGCGCCTCGGGACAGGGAGCCTACAATGAGCAGTTCTTC. The gene calls are TRBV7-7 and TRBJ2-1; 9 bases agree with TRBD1. The CDR3 consists of 16 residues. Germline CDR1 reads SSHAT; CDR2 reads FNYEAQ (reference sequence).

V and J are TRBV28 and TRBJ1-6; D not resolved. Trimming took off 1 base at V and 8 bases at J, with 12 bases between the two ends. The CDR3 has 15 residues. Germline-derived CDR1 and CDR2 are MDHEN and SYDVKM. This chain's CDR3 is CASSLYPGLDSPLHF. CDR3 DNA sequence: TGTGCCAGCAGTTTATATCCAGGTCTGGATTCACCCCTCCACTTT.